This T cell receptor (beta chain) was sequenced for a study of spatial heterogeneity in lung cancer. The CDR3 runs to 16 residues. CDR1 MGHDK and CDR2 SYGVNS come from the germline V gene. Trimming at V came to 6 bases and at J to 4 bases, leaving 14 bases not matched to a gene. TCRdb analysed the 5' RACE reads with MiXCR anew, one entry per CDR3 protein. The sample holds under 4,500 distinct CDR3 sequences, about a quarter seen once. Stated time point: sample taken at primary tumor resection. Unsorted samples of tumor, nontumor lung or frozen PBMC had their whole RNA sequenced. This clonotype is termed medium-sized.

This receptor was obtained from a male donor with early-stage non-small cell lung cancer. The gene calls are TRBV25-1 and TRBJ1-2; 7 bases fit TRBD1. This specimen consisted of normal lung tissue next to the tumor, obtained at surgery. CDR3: CASRDRKSWCVYGYTF. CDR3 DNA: TGTGCCAGCAGGGACAGGAAGAGTTGGTGTGTCTATGGCTACACCTTC.